The clone carrying this T cell receptor beta chain was picked up many times. No antigen is known for it. The data are from a study of T cells after yellow fever vaccination. On the study more broadly: Preparing low-cell-number fractions relied on SMART-Seq v4 Ultra Low Input.

Study conclusions and caveats: The secondary response was weaker, and its peak arrived faster, on day 5 versus 15. Post-booster reappearance was seen for most primary-vaccination clones (about 96% CD4, about 90% CD8).

Researchers made TCR cDNA using 5'RACE template switching, and this step added a universal primer site and UMIs. TCRdb passed the 5' RACE reads through MiXCR, listing each CDR3 protein once. Altogether 400,000 or so distinct CDR3 sequences are present, about 6.2% being singletons, with the ten largest covering 15%. The source was PBMCs, collected 5 days after the yellow fever booster vaccination. This receptor was taken from a man aged 25-40 years who received the YFV17D yellow fever vaccine.

This chain's CDR3 is CSGGDYYNEQFF. CDR3 nucleotides: TGCAGCGGAGGGGACTACTACAATGAGCAGTTCTTC. This sequence joins TRBV29-1 and TRBJ2-1, with 7 bases that match TRBD2. The germline V gene has CDR1 SQVTM and CDR2 ANQGSEA. The CDR3 runs to 12 residues. Trimming at V came to 7 bases and at J to 3 bases, leaving 3 bases not matched to a gene.